The rows below give T cell receptor beta chains drawn from one sample of a study of a mutant IDH1 vaccine in newly diagnosed glioma. The table came from immunoSEQ multiplex PCR; TCRdb's copy has only in-frame clones and leaves some out. The data hold around 76,000 clones, with 85% observed a single time. Antigen specificity for these receptors is unknown. The starting material was PBMCs, obtained from a glioma patient whose treatment included an IDH1 peptide vaccine. The receptors here all came from a woman between 50 and 59 years old with glioma. Each CDR3 is given with its conserved first and last residue. Each record gives: D gene, V gene, J gene, clone size, CDR3 length, CDR3 DNA, CDR3 protein. A D gene is named only where the DNA matches it firmly. Clone size is shown for a subset of rows, as once, few, many or a class of expanded clone.

d_call: NA; v_call: TRBV30; j_call: TRBJ2-5; clone_size: few; cdr3_length: 14; cdr3_nt: TGTGCCTGGAGATCCGGGACGGCTAAAGAGACCCAGTACTTC; cdr3_aa: CAWRSGTAKETQYF
d_call: TRBD2; v_call: TRBV10-3; j_call: TRBJ2-3; clone_size: once; cdr3_length: 14; cdr3_nt: TGTGCCATCGGAGCGGGAGGGCTCACAGATACGCAGTATTTT; cdr3_aa: CAIGAGGLTDTQYF
d_call: TRBD2; v_call: TRBV5-1; j_call: TRBJ2-1; clone_size: few; cdr3_length: 16; cdr3_nt: TGCGCCAGCAGCCTCCTAGCGGGAGGGCCTAAGGATGAGCAGTTCTTC; cdr3_aa: CASSLLAGGPKDEQFF
d_call: TRBD2; v_call: TRBV10-3; j_call: TRBJ2-3; clone_size: NA; cdr3_length: 17; cdr3_nt: TGTGCCATCAGGTTTAGCGGGAGTTCCGCGAGCACAGATACGCAGTATTTT; cdr3_aa: CAIRFSGSSASTDTQYF
d_call: NA; v_call: TRBV10-3; j_call: TRBJ1-2; clone_size: NA; cdr3_length: 13; cdr3_nt: TGTGCCATCAGTGGGAACAGGGATCATGGCTACACCTTC; cdr3_aa: CAISGNRDHGYTF
d_call: NA; v_call: TRBV15; j_call: TRBJ1-3; clone_size: NA; cdr3_length: 15; cdr3_nt: TGTGCCACCAGCAGAGATAGAAGCTCTGGAAACACCATATATTTT; cdr3_aa: CATSRDRSSGNTIYF
d_call: TRBD1; v_call: TRBV19; j_call: TRBJ2-5; clone_size: NA; cdr3_length: 13; cdr3_nt: TGTGCCAGTAATAACAGGGGGCAAGAGACCCAGTACTTC; cdr3_aa: CASNNRGQETQYF
d_call: TRBD1; v_call: TRBV15; j_call: TRBJ1-2; clone_size: NA; cdr3_length: 13; cdr3_nt: TGTGCCACCAGCGGAGACAGGGGTAATGGCTACACCTTC; cdr3_aa: CATSGDRGNGYTF
d_call: NA; v_call: TRBV28; j_call: TRBJ1-4; clone_size: NA; cdr3_length: 15; cdr3_nt: TGTGCCAGCAGTTTTGTGGGGTCCACTAATGAAAAACTGTTTTTT; cdr3_aa: CASSFVGSTNEKLFF
d_call: TRBD1; v_call: TRBV7-9; j_call: TRBJ1-3; clone_size: NA; cdr3_length: 16; cdr3_nt: TGTGCCAGCGGGACAGGGGGCTCCGGCTCTGGAAACACCATATATTTT; cdr3_aa: CASGTGGSGSGNTIYF
d_call: TRBD2; v_call: TRBV30; j_call: TRBJ2-1; clone_size: NA; cdr3_length: 15; cdr3_nt: TGTGCCTGGAGATACACGGGAGGGCTTTACGATGAGCAGTTCTTC; cdr3_aa: CAWRYTGGLYDEQFF
d_call: TRBD1; v_call: TRBV4-1; j_call: TRBJ1-4; clone_size: NA; cdr3_length: 18; cdr3_nt: TGCGCCAGCAGCCAAAAGCCCTGGACAGGGGGCGCGCGGGAAAAACTGTTTTTT; cdr3_aa: CASSQKPWTGGAREKLFF
d_call: NA; v_call: TRBV2; j_call: TRBJ2-2; clone_size: NA; cdr3_length: 13; cdr3_nt: TGTGCCAGCAGTGTGGAGAACACCGGGGAGCTGTTTTTT; cdr3_aa: CASSVENTGELFF
d_call: NA; v_call: TRBV28; j_call: TRBJ2-7; clone_size: NA; cdr3_length: 13; cdr3_nt: TGTGCCAGCAGTTTAGGGACTCGGCGCGAGCAGTACTTC; cdr3_aa: CASSLGTRREQYF
d_call: NA; v_call: TRBV9; j_call: TRBJ2-7; clone_size: NA; cdr3_length: 15; cdr3_nt: TGTGCCAGCAGCGTAGCCGGGGCTGGAGTTTACGAGCAGTACTTC; cdr3_aa: CASSVAGAGVYEQYF
d_call: NA; v_call: TRBV9; j_call: TRBJ2-5; clone_size: few; cdr3_length: 15; cdr3_nt: TGTGCCAGCAGCGTAGGGGTAGGAGGCAGAGAGACCCAGTACTTC; cdr3_aa: CASSVGVGGRETQYF
d_call: NA; v_call: TRBV27; j_call: TRBJ1-2; clone_size: NA; cdr3_length: 15; cdr3_nt: TGTGCCAGCAGTTTCGGACCGCGTCCTAACTATGGCTACACCTTC; cdr3_aa: CASSFGPRPNYGYTF
d_call: NA; v_call: TRBV2; j_call: TRBJ1-5; clone_size: NA; cdr3_length: 17; cdr3_nt: TGTGCCAGCAGTGAGTTTCATAGGAGCCGGGGCAATCAGCCCCAGCATTTT; cdr3_aa: CASSEFHRSRGNQPQHF
d_call: NA; v_call: TRBV28; j_call: TRBJ1-5; clone_size: NA; cdr3_length: 13; cdr3_nt: TGTGCCAGCCGAACAGGGTTCGTTCAGCCCCAGCATTTT; cdr3_aa: CASRTGFVQPQHF
d_call: NA; v_call: TRBV10-3; j_call: TRBJ1-5; clone_size: few; cdr3_length: 13; cdr3_nt: TGTGCCATCAGCGAGGGGGTCACTCAGCCCCAGCATTTT; cdr3_aa: CAISEGVTQPQHF
d_call: NA; v_call: TRBV7-9; j_call: TRBJ2-5; clone_size: once; cdr3_length: 16; cdr3_nt: TGTGCCAGCAGCCACCCAGGACCAGGAAAGGACGAGACCCAGTACTTC; cdr3_aa: CASSHPGPGKDETQYF
d_call: TRBD1; v_call: TRBV7-7; j_call: TRBJ2-7; clone_size: NA; cdr3_length: 16; cdr3_nt: TGTGCTAGCAGCTTACCCAAGGACAGGGTGGCCTACGAGCAGTACTTC; cdr3_aa: CASSLPKDRVAYEQYF
d_call: NA; v_call: TRBV28; j_call: TRBJ2-1; clone_size: NA; cdr3_length: 11; cdr3_nt: TGTGCCAGCAGTTTCAAACTGAGGCAGTTCTTC; cdr3_aa: CASSFKLRQFF
d_call: TRBD1; v_call: TRBV13; j_call: TRBJ1-4; clone_size: NA; cdr3_length: 14; cdr3_nt: TGTGCCAGCAGCTCCGGACAGGCGAATGAAAAACTGTTTTTT; cdr3_aa: CASSSGQANEKLFF
d_call: TRBD1; v_call: TRBV28; j_call: TRBJ1-5; clone_size: NA; cdr3_length: 14; cdr3_nt: TGTGCCAGCAGTTCGGGACAGTGGAATCAGCCCCAGCATTTT; cdr3_aa: CASSSGQWNQPQHF
d_call: TRBD1; v_call: TRBV27; j_call: TRBJ2-7; clone_size: NA; cdr3_length: 13; cdr3_nt: TGTGCCAGCAGTTGGGGACAGGGCTACGAGCAGTACTTC; cdr3_aa: CASSWGQGYEQYF
d_call: TRBD2; v_call: TRBV28; j_call: TRBJ2-1; clone_size: NA; cdr3_length: 18; cdr3_nt: TGTGCCAGCAGTCCCATCGGGGTAGTGGGAGGGCCGAGGGGTGAGCAGTTCTTC; cdr3_aa: CASSPIGVVGGPRGEQFF
d_call: NA; v_call: TRBV7-8; j_call: TRBJ2-7; clone_size: NA; cdr3_length: 14; cdr3_nt: TGTGCCAGCAGCCCCCGAGCCAACTCCTACGAGCAGTACTTC; cdr3_aa: CASSPRANSYEQYF
d_call: TRBD2; v_call: TRBV11-3; j_call: TRBJ2-2; clone_size: NA; cdr3_length: 17; cdr3_nt: TGTGCCAGCAGCTTAGCTACATGGCGGGAGTCGACCGGGGAGCTGTTTTTT; cdr3_aa: CASSLATWRESTGELFF
d_call: NA; v_call: TRBV2; j_call: TRBJ2-1; clone_size: NA; cdr3_length: 12; cdr3_nt: TGTGCCAGCAGGGTTCTAGGGGATGAGCAGTTCTTC; cdr3_aa: CASRVLGDEQFF
d_call: TRBD1; v_call: TRBV2; j_call: TRBJ2-1; clone_size: NA; cdr3_length: 12; cdr3_nt: TGTGCCAGCAGACAGGGGATCAATGAGCAGTTCTTC; cdr3_aa: CASRQGINEQFF
d_call: NA; v_call: TRBV9; j_call: TRBJ2-6; clone_size: NA; cdr3_length: 14; cdr3_nt: TGTGCCAGCAGCGTGGCAGCTGGGGCCAACGTCCTGACTTTC; cdr3_aa: CASSVAAGANVLTF
d_call: NA; v_call: TRBV18; j_call: TRBJ1-2; clone_size: NA; cdr3_length: 16; cdr3_nt: TGTGCCAGCTCACCACCAACAGGAGTAACTAACTATGGCTACACCTTC; cdr3_aa: CASSPPTGVTNYGYTF
d_call: TRBD1; v_call: TRBV6-6; j_call: TRBJ1-2; clone_size: NA; cdr3_length: 15; cdr3_nt: TGTGCCAGCAGTACATGGGACAGGGAGACGGTTGGCTACACCTTC; cdr3_aa: CASSTWDRETVGYTF
d_call: NA; v_call: TRBV2; j_call: TRBJ1-1; clone_size: NA; cdr3_length: 17; cdr3_nt: TGTGCCAGCAGTGAATCCGGGAGGGGCAAGTGGAACACTGAAGCTTTCTTT; cdr3_aa: CASSESGRGKWNTEAFF
d_call: NA; v_call: TRBV5-1; j_call: TRBJ1-2; clone_size: NA; cdr3_length: 13; cdr3_nt: TGCGCCAGCAGCTTGGAAGGGGGGAATGGCTACACCTTC; cdr3_aa: CASSLEGGNGYTF
d_call: NA; v_call: TRBV28; j_call: TRBJ1-1; clone_size: once; cdr3_length: 17; cdr3_nt: TGTGCCAGCAGTTTATTCCCCTCGGCGGGGGAGAACACTGAAGCTTTCTTT; cdr3_aa: CASSLFPSAGENTEAFF
d_call: TRBD1; v_call: TRBV5-1; j_call: TRBJ2-5; clone_size: NA; cdr3_length: 15; cdr3_nt: TGCGCCAGCAGCCCAGGGACAGGGGGCCAAGAGACCCAGTACTTC; cdr3_aa: CASSPGTGGQETQYF
d_call: NA; v_call: TRBV19; j_call: TRBJ1-1; clone_size: NA; cdr3_length: 18; cdr3_nt: TGTGCCAGTAGTACCCCCCCGGGAACGGTTCAAAGGGGCACTGAAGCTTTCTTT; cdr3_aa: CASSTPPGTVQRGTEAFF
d_call: TRBD1; v_call: TRBV6-5; j_call: TRBJ2-2; clone_size: NA; cdr3_length: 13; cdr3_nt: TGTGCCGGGGGACAGGGAGCCACCGGGGAGCTGTTTTTT; cdr3_aa: CAGGQGATGELFF
d_call: NA; v_call: TRBV29-1; j_call: TRBJ2-7; clone_size: NA; cdr3_length: 14; cdr3_nt: TGCAGCGTCCTCGGGTCAGGGAGGTCCTACGAGCAGTACTTC; cdr3_aa: CSVLGSGRSYEQYF
d_call: NA; v_call: TRBV7-2; j_call: TRBJ2-7; clone_size: NA; cdr3_length: 14; cdr3_nt: TGTGCCAGCAGCTCCACAGGCCTTCTTGCCGAGCAGTACTTC; cdr3_aa: CASSSTGLLAEQYF
d_call: NA; v_call: TRBV28; j_call: TRBJ1-5; clone_size: NA; cdr3_length: 19; cdr3_nt: NA; cdr3_aa: CASSLFGTGVGPGNQPQHF
d_call: NA; v_call: TRBV12-5; j_call: TRBJ1-1; clone_size: few; cdr3_length: 16; cdr3_nt: TGTGCTAGTGGCCCCTTGGAGCGACGGACGAACACTGAAGCTTTCTTT; cdr3_aa: CASGPLERRTNTEAFF
d_call: NA; v_call: TRBV6-5; j_call: TRBJ1-2; clone_size: NA; cdr3_length: 14; cdr3_nt: TGTGCCAGCAGTTACTCGAAAACAGGCTATGGCTACACCTTC; cdr3_aa: CASSYSKTGYGYTF
d_call: NA; v_call: TRBV20-1; j_call: TRBJ1-4; clone_size: NA; cdr3_length: 10; cdr3_nt: TGCAGTGCTAGGCGTGAAAAACTGTTTTTT; cdr3_aa: CSARREKLFF
d_call: NA; v_call: TRBV5-1; j_call: TRBJ2-3; clone_size: few; cdr3_length: 15; cdr3_nt: TGCGCCAGCAGCTTGTCGCGACTAGGGGGCGATACGCAGTATTTT; cdr3_aa: CASSLSRLGGDTQYF
d_call: NA; v_call: TRBV29-1; j_call: TRBJ1-1; clone_size: NA; cdr3_length: 14; cdr3_nt: TGCAGCGTCCTACATAGCGGGCCCCCGGGGCGGGCTTTCTTT; cdr3_aa: CSVLHSGPPGRAFF
d_call: TRBD1; v_call: TRBV5-6; j_call: TRBJ1-2; clone_size: NA; cdr3_length: 16; cdr3_nt: TGTGCCAGCAGCTTAGGGGGGACAGGGCCTAACTATGGCTACACCTTC; cdr3_aa: CASSLGGTGPNYGYTF
d_call: NA; v_call: TRBV28; j_call: TRBJ1-5; clone_size: NA; cdr3_length: 16; cdr3_nt: TGTGCCAGCAGCCCTTCGGGGAGGGACAGCAATCAGCCCCAGCATTTT; cdr3_aa: CASSPSGRDSNQPQHF
d_call: NA; v_call: TRBV5-1; j_call: TRBJ2-7; clone_size: NA; cdr3_length: 15; cdr3_nt: TGCGCCAGCAGCTTTGGGGATGCCTGGGACTCCGAGCAGTACTTC; cdr3_aa: CASSFGDAWDSEQYF
d_call: NA; v_call: TRBV30; j_call: TRBJ1-1; clone_size: NA; cdr3_length: 12; cdr3_nt: TGTGCCTGGAGTGTACGGAACACTGAAGCTTTCTTT; cdr3_aa: CAWSVRNTEAFF
d_call: NA; v_call: TRBV5-1; j_call: TRBJ1-4; clone_size: NA; cdr3_length: 14; cdr3_nt: TGCGCCAGCAGCTTGGGAGGGAGCGATGAAAAACTGTTTTTT; cdr3_aa: CASSLGGSDEKLFF
d_call: TRBD2; v_call: TRBV2; j_call: TRBJ2-7; clone_size: NA; cdr3_length: 13; cdr3_nt: TGTGCCAGCAGCACTAGCGGGAGGGGCGAGCAGTACTTC; cdr3_aa: CASSTSGRGEQYF